The T cell receptor beta chain under discussion was sequenced for a study of cytomegalovirus exposure and HLA in healthy donors. Study background: There were approximately 400 genotyped donors. Of these, roughly 86% fell in the genetic ancestry cluster associated with self-reported Caucasian donors.

About this clone itself: Its antigen is as yet unknown.

CDR3 size: 14 residues. The V gene's germline CDR1 is SNHLY and CDR2 FYNNEI. J was trimmed by 6 bases and V by 5 bases; bases with no gene match: 7. In the PCR, 60 Vbeta and 13 Jbeta primers were used. Generated by immunoSEQ multiplex PCR, the TCRdb table keeps only in-frame clones and is missing some. The sample shows 80,000 to 95,000 clones, over 60% of them seen only once. Study observations and caveats: Most TCR sequences were uncommon, yet certain public TCRs appeared in many donors. In vitro testing confirmed a few CMV-associated chains as specific for CMV antigens. According to a later analysis, donors in an Asian-associated ancestry cluster reportedly had fewer N-insertions than the roughly 640-donor mean.

Source material: PBMCs. The clonotype originates from a female donor in good health and CMV-seronegative. V and J are TRBV2 and TRBJ1-1; 9 positions agree with TRBD1. This CDR3 reads CASSQDRGSPEAFF. DNA for the CDR3: TGTGCCAGCAGTCAGGACAGGGGATCCCCTGAAGCTTTCTTT.